This T cell receptor beta chain came from a study of T cell changes during pregnancy in multiple sclerosis. The ends lost 0 bases at V and 3 bases at J; junction bases unmatched: 10. The CDR3 contains 16 residues. Per the germline V gene, CDR1 is GTSNPN and CDR2 is SVGIG (reference sequence). The method was immunoSEQ multiplex PCR; TCRdb's version includes in-frame clones alone and lacks a portion of them. The table lists about 76,000 clones, about 94% of them singletons. The V and J genes are TRBV30 and TRBJ2-7; 8 bases match TRBD1. This receptor was identified in a female donor in good health, enrolled as a control in a pregnancy study. Sequences were derived from peripheral blood, sampled in the first trimester of pregnancy. CDR3 nucleotide sequence: TGTGCCTGGAGTGTGGCAGTGGGCAGGGGGCTCTACGAGCAGTACTTC. It encodes CAWSVAVGRGLYEQYF.